The clone carrying this TCR beta chain was seen only a few times. TCRdb re-derived calls from the RT-PCR reads in MiXCR, one entry per CDR3 protein. Among fewer than 200,000 distinct CDR3 sequences listed, approximately 30% were seen once. The data stem from a study of patients and donors after allogeneic stem cell transplantation. What was sequenced was blood, either unsorted or a sorted T cell fraction (not recorded which). The source is a human donor who was either an allogeneic HSCT recipient or a stem cell or donor lymphocyte infusion donor (not recorded which). It is not recorded whose cells these are; they may come from a transplant donor.

In DNA form, the CDR3 reads TGCGCCAGCAGCCTAGTGCACGTCGTCGGTAGCAATCAGCCCCAGCATTTT. Protein: CASSLVHVVGSNQPQHF. This rearrangement joins TRBV4-1 to TRBJ1-5; D gene ambiguous. The CDR3 spans 17 residues. Germline assignment: CDR1 MGHRA and CDR2 YSYEKL. Trimming pared 4 bases from V and 0 bases from J, leaving 16 bases between.